These 8 T cell receptor beta chains originate from one sample sequenced in a study of cytomegalovirus exposure and HLA in healthy donors. PCR involved 60 Vbeta and 13 Jbeta primers. Sequenced by immunoSEQ multiplex PCR; TCRdb stores in-frame clones only, minus some. The repertoire holds 110,000 to 150,000 clones, with less than 10% as singletons. Material for sequencing was PBMCs. The receptor set was obtained from a man aged 45 to 65 in good health and CMV-seronegative.

This clone has only a few counts. The chain employs TRBV19 and TRBJ2-1, with 7 bases fitting TRBD2. The CDR3 contains 17 residues. V shed 10 bases, J shed 3 bases, and the junction held 18 bases outside the gene matches. Germline CDR1 reads LNHDA; CDR2 reads SQIVND (reference sequence). The CDR3 sequence is CATRVPGGSANYNEQFF. In DNA form, the CDR3 reads TGTGCCACCAGGGTTCCGGGCGGGAGCGCTAACTACAATGAGCAGTTCTTC.

This chain connects TRBV5-1 to TRBJ2-7; tentatively, D is TRBD1 (5 bases). V lost 0 bases and J 3 bases, leaving 10 bases between the germline ends. The CDR3 runs to 14 residues. The germline CDR1 and CDR2 sequences are SGHRS and YFSETQ. CDR3 DNA sequence: TGCGCCAGCAGCTTGGCCCAGCAGGGCTACGAGCAGTACTTC. This encodes CASSLAQQGYEQYF.

CDR3 sequence: CASSLADGGWGQGANYGYTF. CDR3 nucleotide sequence: TGTGCCAGCAGCTTAGCGGACGGGGGATGGGGACAGGGGGCAAACTATGGCTACACCTTC. V is TRBV7-2 and J is TRBJ1-2, with 12 positions matching TRBD1. Germline trimming cut 0 bases from V and 2 bases from J; bases unmatched to any gene: 13. The CDR3 sequence is 20 residues long. CDR1 is SGHTA, CDR2 FQGNSA, per germline.

The V call is TRBV19, the J call TRBJ2-4; TRBD2 agrees at 8 bases. CDR3 length: 14 residues. J gave up 8 bases and V 6 bases, and 9 bases lay outside the gene matches. CDR1 is LNHDA, CDR2 SQIVND, per germline (reference sequence). The CDR3 DNA sequence: TGTGCCAGTAGGAGGAGCGGGGGAGAGGACATTCAGTACTTC. Residues: CASRRSGGEDIQYF.

The chain is built from TRBV30 and TRBJ1-5, with D maybe TRBD1 (5 bases). Germline assignment: CDR1 GTSNPN and CDR2 SVGIG (reference sequence). CDR3 size: 14 residues. The V gene lost 3 bases and the J gene lost 1 base, with 10 bases spanning the gap. CDR3 bases: TGTGCCTGGAGCCTGACAGTAAGCAATCAGCCCCAGCATTTT. This sequence encodes CAWSLTVSNQPQHF.

This clone was seen a single time. This chain joins TRBV6-6 and TRBJ2-3, with TRBD2 matching over 9 bases. The V segment lost 6 bases and the J segment 0 bases; nucleotides outside the gene matches: 1. This CDR3 spans 14 amino acids. The germline V gene has CDR1 MNHNY and CDR2 SVGAGI (reference sequence). As DNA, the CDR3 is TGTGCCAGCAGGGCGGGAGGGAGCACAGATACGCAGTATTTT. It yields the protein CASRAGGSTDTQYF.

This clone was counted only a few times. This sequence joins TRBV10-2 and TRBJ1-5, with TRBD1 as a possible D gene (6 bases). CDR1 and CDR2 (germline): WSHSY, SAAADI. The V end lost 0 bases, the J end lost 0 bases, and 9 bases lay between the germline ends. The CDR3 sequence is 16 residues long. CDR3 loop: CASSESGGASNQPQHF. The CDR3 DNA reads TGCGCCAGCAGTGAGTCTGGGGGGGCTAGCAATCAGCCCCAGCATTTT.

About this clone itself: Germline and junction disagree at one end, which may indicate a read error. Other nucleotide sequences in the sample specify the same CDR3. The rearrangement links TRBV5-6 to TRBJ2-3, with D possibly matching TRBD2 (7 bases). The CDR3 contains 15 residues. Germline V CDR1 and CDR2: SGHDT, YYEEEE. CDR3 in DNA: TGTGCCAGCAGTTTGGATTACGGGGGGCCAGATACGCAGTATTTT. Protein sequence: CASSLDYGGPDTQYF.